This TCR beta chain was captured by sequencing in a study of T-cell memory formation after mild COVID-19. Regarding the study as a whole: Contracting CD4+ clones were located mainly in CM and EM, and CD8+ clones in EMRA. Clones from the second wave (peaking day 37) had unconfirmed SARS-CoV-2 specificity.

This clonotype turned up a few times. Its target is unknown. Germline V gene lookup returns CDR1 DFQATT and CDR2 SNEGSKA (reference sequence). V shed 3 bases, J shed 3 bases, and the junction held 5 bases outside the gene matches. This CDR3 spans 13 amino acids. Constant-segment primers were used for 5'RACE, and the resulting TCR alpha and TCR beta cDNA libraries carried sample barcodes and UMIs. TCRdb itself ran the 5' RACE reads through MiXCR, one entry per CDR3 protein. This sample yields about 13,000 distinct CDR3 sequences, of which 12% are seen a single time; 49% belongs to the top ten. This TCR came from an adult woman who had mild COVID-19 (a few samples of this study predate the infection). Cell type and time point are not known. The specimen was PBMCs or a T cell subset sorted from them (not recorded which). The chain carries TRBV20-1 and TRBJ2-7; 7 bases match TRBD1. CDR3: CSARTGIRYEQYF. CDR3 coding DNA: TGCAGTGCTAGGACAGGGATCCGCTACGAGCAGTACTTC.